What follows is one TCR beta chain and its context. The CDR3 totals 16 residues. Unmatched junction bases numbered 8, after V lost 4 bases and J lost 4 bases. CDR1 is LNHDA and CDR2 is SQIVND in the germline V gene (reference sequence). TCRdb re-called the RT-PCR reads with MiXCR, one entry per CDR3 protein. The table has roughly 880,000 distinct CDR3 sequences, approximately 19% seen once; the top ten hold around 6%. The sample comes from a study of patients and donors after allogeneic stem cell transplantation. The sequencing sample was made of blood, either unsorted or a sorted T cell fraction (not recorded which). This TCR was sampled from a human donor who was either an allogeneic HSCT recipient or a stem cell or donor lymphocyte infusion donor (not recorded which). It is not recorded whose cells these are; they may come from a transplant donor. V and J are TRBV19 and TRBJ2-3; 10 positions agree with TRBD2. CDR3 amino acids: CASSRSSGRGADTQYF. As DNA, the CDR3 is TGTGCCAGTAGTAGGTCTAGCGGGAGAGGAGCAGATACGCAGTATTTT.